This T cell receptor (beta chain) was sequenced in a study of cytomegalovirus exposure and HLA in healthy donors. Study background: Previous work identified 120 million or so unique TCR beta sequences from roughly 180 million T cells.

13 Jbeta primers and 60 Vbeta primers were used for the PCR. Generated by immunoSEQ multiplex PCR, the TCRdb table keeps only in-frame clones and is missing some. The sample's table shows some 130,000 clones. In the case of this clone: As yet, its antigen is unknown.

Broader study findings: Segments of the TCR beta V type were, in most cases, productive about 87% or about 30% of the time in an earlier analysis. Follow-up analysis found HLA locus-dependent TCR association rates, highest for DRB1 and lowest for HLA-C.

The clonotype comes from a woman aged 55 to 70 in good health and CMV-seronegative. Sequencing was carried out using PBMCs.

CDR3 loop: CASSLLTGAHEQYF. The CDR3 nucleotides are TGCGCCAGCAGCTTGTTGACAGGGGCCCACGAGCAGTACTTC. The chain has TRBV5-1 and TRBJ2-7; 8 bases line up with TRBD1. Looked up from germline, CDR1 is SGHRS and CDR2 is YFSETQ. The CDR3 runs to 14 residues. V shed 1 base and J 5 bases; nucleotides not matched to a gene: 5. The full variable domain, completed using reference TRBV5-1 and TRBJ2-7, is KAGVTQTPRYLIKTRGQQVTLSCSPISGHRSVSWYQQTPGQGLQFLFEYFSETQRNKGNFPGRFSGRQFSNSRSEMNVSTLELGDSALYLCASSLLTGAHEQYFGPGTRLTVT.